Listed below are T cell receptor beta chains from one sample, sequenced in a study of Ad26.COV2.S vaccination and SARS-CoV-2 variants. Assay used: immunoSEQ multiplex PCR; TCRdb lists only in-frame clones, some missing. Of approximately 420,000 clones listed, approximately 88% are singletons. The sequencing here drew on peripheral blood, taken in a trial of Ad26.COV2.S vaccine versus placebo. These receptors were collected from a person between 18 and 59 years old who received the Ad26.COV2.S COVID-19 vaccine or a placebo. CDR3s leave out the opening cysteine and the closing phenylalanine or tryptophan.

J gene: TRBJ1-1
V gene: TRBV7-3
CDR3 protein: ASSSGVWDTEAF

J gene: TRBJ2-2
V gene: TRBV19
CDR3 protein: ASSLGSTATGELF

J gene: TRBJ2-7
V gene: TRBV6-5
CDR3 protein: ASSSDRIRMYEQY

J gene: TRBJ1-5
V gene: TRBV25-1
CDR3 protein: ASSDGSFNQPQH

J gene: TRBJ2-3
V gene: TRBV7-9
CDR3 protein: ASSASGSSTDTQY

J gene: TRBJ2-5
V gene: TRBV6-2/TRBV6-3
CDR3 protein: ASSYFRGQETQY

J gene: TRBJ1-6
V gene: TRBV7-2
CDR3 protein: ASSPDPGVPLH

J gene: TRBJ1-1
V gene: TRBV6-5
CDR3 protein: ASSYSWTGEAF

J gene: TRBJ2-5
V gene: TRBV5-6
CDR3 protein: ASSLELTSDETQY

J gene: TRBJ2-2
V gene: TRBV7-2
CDR3 protein: ASSLAHGLAGGNTGELF

J gene: TRBJ2-7
V gene: TRBV3-1/TRBV3-2
CDR3 protein: ASSQDASGGEFLWEQY

J gene: TRBJ1-1
V gene: TRBV29-1
CDR3 protein: SVEGLEDRGREAF

J gene: TRBJ1-1
V gene: TRBV27
CDR3 protein: ASSLAGVTEAF

J gene: TRBJ2-7
V gene: TRBV11-2
CDR3 protein: ASSFSPQGASNEQY

J gene: TRBJ2-2
V gene: TRBV6-2/TRBV6-3
CDR3 protein: ASSYLSGNTGELF

J gene: TRBJ2-7
V gene: TRBV7-2
CDR3 protein: ASSLASGGAGSNEQY

J gene: TRBJ2-3
V gene: TRBV9
CDR3 protein: ASSVPGADTQY

J gene: TRBJ2-5
V gene: TRBV5-5
CDR3 protein: ASSLELRSQETQY

J gene: TRBJ2-2
V gene: TRBV3-1/TRBV3-2
CDR3 protein: ASSWYSGEGNTGELF

J gene: TRBJ1-2
V gene: TRBV19
CDR3 protein: ASSLGAGRFGYGYT

J gene: TRBJ2-5
V gene: TRBV7-2
CDR3 protein: ASSLTPGQRMETQY

J gene: TRBJ2-7
V gene: TRBV2
CDR3 protein: ASISGTAKYEQY

J gene: TRBJ2-4
V gene: TRBV3-1/TRBV3-2
CDR3 protein: ASSQKGTKNIQY

J gene: TRBJ2-4
V gene: TRBV6-1
CDR3 protein: ASSQTGLAKNIQY

J gene: TRBJ1-2
V gene: TRBV20-1
CDR3 protein: SASYGYT

J gene: TRBJ1-1
V gene: TRBV4-1
CDR3 protein: ASRDRGSNTEAF